This T cell receptor (beta chain) appears in the sequencing data of a study of response to subunit inactivated influenza vaccine. Study observations and caveats: Each seasonal flu vaccination may recruit only limited new T cells, authors suggested.

Notes on this clonotype: Its antigen is not identified.

This CDR3 is built from 13 residues. V lost 3 bases and J lost 5, with 11 bases in between. One entry per CDR3 protein results from TCRdb running MiXCR on the RT-PCR reads. The sample consists of 500,000 or so distinct CDR3 sequences, approximately 10% of them appearing once. The V and J genes are TRBV12-3 or TRBV12-4 and TRBJ2-7; tentatively, D is TRBD1 (7 bases). The starting material was PBMCs from blood, obtained roughly 47 days after vaccination. This clonotype was sampled from a man over 45 who received an inactivated influenza vaccine. The CDR3: CASSFGRGDEQYF. CDR3 bases: TGTGCCAGCAGTTTTGGCAGGGGGGACGAGCAGTACTTC.